The 21 T cell receptor beta chains listed next were all sequenced from one sample in a study of human T cells and chemical hapten exposure. TCRdb independently ran MiXCR on the RACE reads; one entry per CDR3 protein. Altogether around 100,000 distinct CDR3 sequences are present, 9.5% to 14% being singletons, with the ten largest covering about 3%. Time point noted: pre-sensitization, week 0. The treatment was: therapeutic diphenylcyclopropenone sensitization with weekly scalp DPC. Source: whole blood, taken in connection with sensitization to the hapten diphenylcyclopropenone (DPC). The receptors shown here come from a woman aged 55 to 70 with alopecia areata. Some clones in this sample may be carry-over from other donors' samples.

The V gene is TRBV10-3, the J gene TRBJ1-1; tentative D call: TRBD1 (5 bases). The CDR3 has 14 amino acids. Germline assignment: CDR1 ENHRY and CDR2 SYGVKD. Trimming pared 4 bases from V and 5 bases from J, leaving 14 bases between. Here the CDR3 DNA reads TGTGCCATCAGTGGGGGGGACCTGCGAACTGAAGCTTTCTTT. Translation: CAISGGDLRTEAFF.

The chain couples TRBV3-1 to TRBJ1-1, with D hard to call. Germline V gene sequence: CDR1 LGHDT, CDR2 YNNKEL (reference sequence). V was clipped by 5 bases and J by 5 bases, with 15 bases between them. The CDR3 extends over 14 amino acids. The chain's CDR3 is CASSLGLEGTEAFF. Written as DNA, the CDR3 is TGTGCCAGCAGCTTAGGTCTTGAAGGAACTGAAGCTTTCTTT. Filled out from reference TRBV3-1 and TRBJ1-1, the complete variable domain reads DTAVSQTPKYLVTQMGNDKSIKCEQNLGHDTMYWYKQDSKKFLKIMFSYNNKELIINETVPNRFSPKSPDKAHLNLHINSLELGDSAVYFCASSLGLEGTEAFFGQGTRLTVV.

There are many counts of this clonotype. This rearrangement joins TRBV3-1 to TRBJ2-1; TRBD1 might be the D (6 bases). The CDR3 contains 12 residues. The germline V gene encodes CDR1 LGHDT and CDR2 YNNKEL (reference sequence). The V gene lost 3 bases and the J gene lost 11 bases, with 11 bases spanning the gap. The CDR3 sequence: CASSQLQGKQFF. CDR3 nucleotides: TGTGCCAGCAGCCAGCTCCAGGGGAAGCAGTTCTTC.

In its sample, this clonotype was seen a few times. This chain joins TRBV6-5 and TRBJ2-1; TRBD2 aligns across 9 bases. CDR3 length: 17 residues. Unmatched junction bases numbered 4, after V lost 0 bases and J lost 1 base. Germline-derived CDR1 and CDR2 are MNHEY and SVGAGI. This CDR3 reads CASSYSSRGGSYNEQFF. In DNA form, the CDR3 reads TGTGCCAGCAGTTACTCTTCGCGGGGGGGATCCTACAATGAGCAGTTCTTC.

This chain connects TRBV20-1 to TRBJ1-1; D ambiguous. CDR1 is DFQATT, CDR2 SNEGSKA, per germline (reference sequence). Between the trimmed V and J ends, which lost 1 base and 3 bases, there was a span of 21 bases. The CDR3 spans 17 residues. The CDR3 DNA follows: TGCAGTGCTAGAGGGAGGAAGGGCGAGAGTACTTACACTGAAGCTTTCTTT. It is translated as CSARGRKGESTYTEAFF.

This clonotype was seen at least ten times. The J gene is TRBJ1-2, the V gene TRBV3-1, with 9 positions matching TRBD1. V lost 4 bases to trimming and J lost 8 bases; unmatched junction nucleotides: 8. Germline lookup yields CDR1 LGHDT and CDR2 YNNKEL (reference sequence). The CDR3 extends over 14 amino acids. The chain's CDR3 is CASSRQGVNEGYTF. In nucleotides, the CDR3 is TGTGCCAGCAGCCGACAGGGGGTAAATGAAGGCTACACCTTC. The full variable domain, completed using reference TRBV3-1 and TRBJ1-2, is DTAVSQTPKYLVTQMGNDKSIKCEQNLGHDTMYWYKQDSKKFLKIMFSYNNKELIINETVPNRFSPKSPDKAHLNLHINSLELGDSAVYFCASSRQGVNEGYTFGSGTRLTVV.

Sample share makes this clonotype medium-sized. Sequence at one end of the junction differs from germline and may be a read error. This chain links TRBV5-1 with TRBJ2-5; D call uncertain. In germline, CDR1 is SGHRS, CDR2 YFSETQ. The CDR3 covers 11 residues. The CDR3 spells CASSLQETQYF. CDR3 DNA: TGTGCCAGCAGCCTACAAGAGACCCAGTACTTC. Based on the CDR3 plus reference TRBV5-1 and TRBJ2-5, the full variable domain is KAGVTQTPRYLIKTRGQQVTLSCSPISGHRSVSWYQQTPGQGLQFLFEYFSETQRNKGNFPGRFSGRQFSNSRSEMNVSTLELGDSALYLCASSLQETQYFGPGTRLLVL.

The J gene is TRBJ2-7, the V gene TRBV5-6, with TRBD2 matching over 8 bases. Germline CDR1 and CDR2: SGHDT and YYEEEE. CDR3 length equals 14 residues. V trimming: 6 bases; J trimming: 2 bases; junction bases outside the gene matches: 7. The chain's CDR3 is CASTGGPRPYEQYF. CDR3 sequence (DNA): TGTGCCAGCACGGGGGGGCCGAGACCCTACGAGCAGTACTTC.

The chain uses TRBV6-6 and TRBJ1-5; 9 bases agree with TRBD1. Unmatched junction bases numbered 6, after V lost 4 bases and J lost 2 bases. This CDR3 has 16 residues. In germline, CDR1 is MNHNY, CDR2 SVGAGI (reference sequence). As DNA, the CDR3 is TGTGCCAGCAGTTCCATGACAGGGGGGGGCAATCAGCCCCAGCATTTT. The encoded protein is CASSSMTGGGNQPQHF.

This clonotype has at least ten counts. J is TRBJ2-5 and V is TRBV13; the D gene is possibly TRBD2 (5 bases). Germline CDR1 and CDR2: PRHDT and FYEKMQ (reference sequence). CDR3 length: 12 residues. V shed 5 bases and J shed 2 bases, with 6 bases lying between them. The CDR3 reads CASSGRQETQYF. The CDR3 region has the DNA TGTGCCAGCAGCGGGAGACAAGAGACCCAGTACTTC.

This clonotype was picked up a small number of times. The V call is TRBV7-8, the J call TRBJ2-7; a weak D match, TRBD1 (6 bases). CDR3 length: 16 amino acids. Germline V gene sequence: CDR1 SGHVS, CDR2 FQNEAQ. V gave up 5 bases and J gave up 2 bases, with 19 bases separating them. CDR3 DNA: TGTGCCAGCAGCCCCGACAGGTCCTACATCCCCTACGAGCAGTACTTC. Translated, it gives CASSPDRSYIPYEQYF.

This clonotype has a count of ten or more. This sequence joins TRBV25-1 and TRBJ2-7, with 11 bases aligning to TRBD1. The V gene's germline CDR1 is MGHDK and CDR2 SYGVNS. Germline trimming cut 6 bases from V and 12 bases from J; bases unmatched to any gene: 4. The CDR3 runs to 11 residues. The CDR3 coding sequence is TGTGCCAGCAGAGGGACAGGGGGTCTGTACTTC. Its protein is CASRGTGGLYF.

This clonotype occurred many times. J is TRBJ1-2 and V is TRBV5-4, with D uncertain. CDR1 is SGHNT and CDR2 is YYREEE in the germline V gene (reference sequence). V gave up 4 bases and J gave up 1 base, with 8 bases separating them. The CDR3 has 13 amino acids. As DNA, the CDR3 is TGTGCCAGCAGCCCGAGGGATAACTATGGCTACACCTTC. This translates into CASSPRDNYGYTF.

This clonotype has ten or more counts. The rearrangement joins TRBV9 to TRBJ1-1; D gene uncertain. Deletions cut 0 bases from V and 4 bases from J, with 7 bases between. CDR1 is SGDLS, CDR2 YYNGEE, per germline. This CDR3 is 13 amino acids long. CDR3 loop: CASSVEQGTEAFF. As DNA, the CDR3 is TGTGCCAGCAGCGTAGAACAAGGCACTGAAGCTTTCTTT.

DNA for the CDR3: TGTGCCAGCTCACCTCCGGGACAGTATTTGGGTGGAGAGCAGTACTTC. Residues: CASSPPGQYLGGEQYF. The V and J genes are TRBV18 and TRBJ2-7, with 7 bases identical to TRBD1. V dropped 3 bases and J dropped 7; count of bases not matched to a gene: 15. Germline CDR1 reads KGHSH; CDR2 reads LQKENI. The CDR3 contains 16 residues. The full variable domain, completed using reference TRBV18 and TRBJ2-7, is NAGVMQNPRHLVRRRGQEARLRCSPMKGHSHVYWYRQLPEEGLKFMVYLQKENIIDESGMPKERFSAEFPKEGPSILRIQQVVRGDSAAYFCASSPPGQYLGGEQYFGPGTRLTVT.

The CDR3 nucleotides read TGTGCCAGCAGAATTCCGGGACAGGGGTTCGGCAATGAGCAGTTCTTC. It is translated as CASRIPGQGFGNEQFF. V and J are TRBV7-9 and TRBJ2-1; the match to TRBD1 covers 10 bases. Germline V lookup: CDR1 SEHNR, CDR2 FQNEAQ (reference sequence). This CDR3 spans 16 amino acids. V shed 6 bases, J shed 6 bases, and the junction held 11 bases outside the gene matches. The variable domain in full, completed from reference TRBV7-9 and TRBJ2-1, reads DTGVSQNPRHKITKRGQNVTFRCDPISEHNRLYWYRQTLGQGPEFLTYFQNEAQLEKSRLLSDRFSAERPKGSFSTLEIQRTEQGDSAMYLCASRIPGQGFGNEQFFGPGTRLTVL.

J is TRBJ1-2 and V is TRBV29-1; perhaps TRBD1 as D (5 bases). The V gene lost 7 bases and the J gene lost 6 bases, with 12 bases spanning the gap. The germline gives CDR1 SQVTM, CDR2 ANQGSEA. The length of the CDR3 is 11 residues. The CDR3 reads CSAGGGHGYTF. CDR3 DNA sequence: TGCAGCGCCGGCGGGGGTCATGGCTACACCTTC.

The chain combines TRBV21-1 with TRBJ1-5; TRBD1 is the table's D call and was not checked against the DNA. TRBV21-1 corresponds to a pseudogene. The CDR3 has 14 residues. This CDR3 reads CASSIPGAGQPQHF. In DNA, the CDR3 is TGTGCCAGCAGCATTCCCGGGGCTGGGCAGCCCCAGCATTTT.

Many counts were recorded for this clonotype. CDR3 in amino acids: CASSYSRRGNGYTF. CDR3 DNA sequence: TGTGCCAGCAGTTACTCTCGCAGGGGCAATGGCTACACCTTC. The chain carries TRBV6-5 and TRBJ1-2; D is possibly TRBD1 (6 bases). The length of the CDR3 is 14 residues. V was cut by 0 bases and J by 6 bases, with 11 bases left in between. Per the germline V gene, CDR1 is MNHEY and CDR2 is SVGAGI.

This chain uses TRBV5-1 with TRBJ1-5; 8 bases line up with TRBD1. J was trimmed by 5 bases and V by 1 base; bases with no gene match: 5. The CDR3 has 15 amino acids. Germline V gene sequence: CDR1 SGHRS, CDR2 YFSETQ. The CDR3 loop reads CASSLNSGQDQPQHF. In DNA form, the CDR3 reads TGCGCCAGCAGCTTGAATTCGGGACAGGATCAGCCCCAGCATTTT.

There are many counts of this clonotype. The chain joins TRBV21-1 to TRBJ1-2; the table's D call TRBD1 went unverified against the DNA. TRBV21-1 is labeled a pseudogene. CDR3 length: 18 amino acids. The chain's CDR3 is CASSKARPTGGDGDGYTF. CDR3 nucleotide sequence: TGTGCCAGCAGCAAAGCGCGGCCCACAGGGGGCGATGGGGATGGCTACACCTTC.